The 28 T cell receptor beta chains below were found in one sample sequenced in a study of cytomegalovirus exposure and HLA in healthy donors. The PCR used 60 Vbeta and 13 Jbeta primers. The assay was immunoSEQ multiplex PCR, and TCRdb's table has in-frame clones only and misses some. The table has some 70,000 clones, around three quarters seen once. The sequencing input was PBMCs. All receptors derive from a man younger than 35 in good health and CMV-seropositive.

J is TRBJ2-7 and V is TRBV30; the match to TRBD2 covers 7 bases. V gave up 3 bases and J gave up 5 bases; unmatched junction bases: 4. This CDR3 is built from 12 residues. CDR1 is GTSNPN, CDR2 SVGIG, per germline (reference sequence). The CDR3 region is CAWRLLAHEQYF. In DNA form, the CDR3 reads TGTGCCTGGAGGCTACTAGCGCACGAGCAGTACTTC.

V usage is TRBV29-1 and J usage is TRBJ1-2, with 8 bases that match TRBD1. Per germline, CDR1 SQVTM and CDR2 ANQGSEA. CDR3 size: 18 residues. V lost 1 base to trimming and J lost 9 bases; unmatched junction nucleotides: 22. This CDR3 reads CSVEARGLGGRGSNSYTF. As DNA, the CDR3 is TGCAGCGTTGAAGCCAGGGGGCTGGGAGGCAGGGGGTCTAATAGCTACACCTTC.

This sequence joins TRBV6-5 and TRBJ1-1; D call uncertain. The V end was cut by 10 bases, the J end by 0 bases, with 15 bases between. Germline V gives CDR1 MNHEY, CDR2 SVGAGI. CDR3 size: 14 residues. The CDR3 DNA is TGTGCCACAGCAAACCGGGTAATGAACACTGAAGCTTTCTTT. Translating it yields CATANRVMNTEAFF.

The genes are TRBV9 and TRBJ2-1; 11 bases line up with TRBD2. Germline CDR1 reads SGDLS; CDR2 reads YYNGEE. This CDR3 is 15 amino acids long. The V and J ends lost 4 bases and 7 bases, in that order; junction bases with no gene match: 7. CDR3 residues: CASSITSGSQNEQFF. For the CDR3, the DNA is TGTGCCAGCAGCATCACTAGCGGGAGTCAAAATGAGCAGTTCTTC.

There are a few counts of this clone. This sequence joins TRBV25-1 and TRBJ1-1; D unclear. This CDR3 is 14 amino acids long. Germline V gene sequence: CDR1 MGHDK, CDR2 SYGVNS. Trimming took 4 bases from V and 1 from J, leaving 10 bases between them. CDR3 nucleotides: TGTGCCAGCAGTGTTCACGGGAGGAACACTGAAGCTTTCTTT. Protein sequence: CASSVHGRNTEAFF.

The chain uses TRBV12-5 and TRBJ2-1, with TRBD1 matching over 10 bases. The CDR3 contains 15 residues. Germline values: CDR1 LGHNT, CDR2 FRNRAP. After removal of 7 bases from V and 12 bases from J, the junction contained 15 bases not matched to a gene. The CDR3 is CASAQTGGLLGVQFF. CDR3 DNA: TGTGCTAGTGCTCAGACAGGGGGCCTTTTAGGGGTGCAGTTCTTC.

The chain links TRBV30 to TRBJ1-1; TRBD1 matches 7 bases. In germline, CDR1 is GTSNPN, CDR2 SVGIG (reference sequence). J lost 0 bases, V lost 1 base, and 2 bases had no gene match. The CDR3 extends over 14 amino acids. The CDR3 DNA sequence: TGTGCCTGGAGTGCGGGACAGCTGAACACTGAAGCTTTCTTT. This encodes CAWSAGQLNTEAFF.

This chain uses TRBV30 with TRBJ1-2, with TRBD1 identical over 8 bases. CDR3 length: 13 amino acids. Germline CDR1 and CDR2: GTSNPN and SVGIG (reference sequence). J gave up 7 bases and V 3 bases, and 7 bases lay outside the gene matches. The CDR3 DNA sequence: TGTGCCTGGAGCGCGGACAGGGCCTTTGGCTACACCTTC. Protein sequence: CAWSADRAFGYTF.

The chain uses TRBV30 and TRBJ1-1; a possible D gene is TRBD1 (6 bases). Trimming removed 5 bases from V and 7 bases from J, with 17 bases in between. The length of the CDR3 is 13 residues. From germline, CDR1 is GTSNPN and CDR2 SVGIG (reference sequence). CDR3 sequence (DNA): TGTGCCTGGGATGAACAGGGAAAGAATGAAGCTTTCTTT. This encodes CAWDEQGKNEAFF.

This rearrangement joins TRBV30 to TRBJ2-7, with unresolved D. Germline V gives CDR1 GTSNPN, CDR2 SVGIG (reference sequence). The CDR3 has 13 residues. The CDR3 DNA reads TGTGCTTCCTTTTTCGCGTCGAGAGGCGAGCAGTACTTC. As protein: CASFFASRGEQYF.

The V call is TRBV11-2, the J call TRBJ1-1; the D gene is possibly TRBD1 (5 bases). V gave up 4 bases and J gave up 1 base, with 7 bases separating them. This CDR3 spans 13 amino acids. Per the germline V gene, CDR1 is SGHAT and CDR2 is FQNNGV. Here the CDR3 DNA reads TGTGCCAGCAGCTGGGGCAGGAACACTGAAGCTTTCTTT. Translated, it gives CASSWGRNTEAFF.

In its sample, this clone was seen once. The V and J genes are TRBV14 and TRBJ2-7, with D maybe TRBD2 (5 bases). The CDR3 is 16 residues long. Germline lookup yields CDR1 SGHDN and CDR2 FVKESK. V was trimmed by 6 bases and J by 6 bases, leaving 24 bases between them. The CDR3 coding sequence is TGTGCCAGCAGACTCTACTTGGCGGGTCAAAGCGGCGAGCAGTACTTC. Protein: CASRLYLAGQSGEQYF.

The gene calls are TRBV28 and TRBJ1-2, with TRBD1 as a possible D gene (6 bases). The CDR3 is made up of 13 amino acids. Germline CDR1 reads MDHEN; CDR2 reads SYDVKM. Trimming cost V 6 bases and J 8 bases, with 16 bases left between them. CDR3 in amino acids: CASSRQQGRGYTF. CDR3 DNA sequence: TGTGCCAGCAGCCGTCAACAGGGACGGGGCTACACCTTC.

V gene TRBV18 combines with J gene TRBJ2-7; D is possibly TRBD1 (6 bases). V was clipped by 0 bases and J by 5 bases, with 14 bases between them. CDR3 length equals 15 residues. CDR1 and CDR2 (germline): KGHSH, LQKENI. Here the CDR3 DNA reads TGTGCCAGCTCACCACCGGCCAGGGGATCCCACGAGCAGTACTTC. Protein: CASSPPARGSHEQYF. Complete variable domain (other parts from reference TRBV18 and TRBJ2-7): NAGVMQNPRHLVRRRGQEARLRCSPMKGHSHVYWYRQLPEEGLKFMVYLQKENIIDESGMPKERFSAEFPKEGPSILRIQQVVRGDSAAYFCASSPPARGSHEQYFGPGTRLTVT.

V and J are TRBV30 and TRBJ1-6, with D possibly TRBD1 on 6 matching bases. V lost 7 bases and J lost 7, with 8 bases in between. The germline gives CDR1 GTSNPN, CDR2 SVGIG (reference sequence). This CDR3 is 11 amino acids long. The CDR3 reads CAFRGNSPLHF. The CDR3 DNA reads as TGTGCCTTTAGGGGGAATTCACCCCTCCACTTT.

The CDR3 region has the DNA TGCGCCAGCAGCCAAGAGCGATGGTGGGAGGTAAATGGCTACACCTTC. It translates to CASSQERWWEVNGYTF. The chain carries TRBV4-1 and TRBJ1-2; D call uncertain. Germline loops: CDR1 MGHRA, CDR2 YSYEKL. Trimming removed 0 bases at V and 6 bases at J, with 17 bases between. The CDR3 loop spans 16 amino acids.

V is TRBV30 and J is TRBJ2-1; D might be TRBD2 (7 bases). V gave up 4 bases and J gave up 6 bases, with 16 bases separating them. CDR1 and CDR2 from the germline V gene are GTSNPN and SVGIG (reference sequence). This CDR3 has 14 amino acids. CDR3 sequence reads: CAWTRGGGSNEQFF. In DNA, the CDR3 is TGTGCCTGGACGAGGGGGGGAGGGAGCAATGAGCAGTTCTTC. The full variable domain, in which reference TRBV30 and TRBJ2-1 provide the parts outside the CDR3, is SQTIHQWPATLVQPVGSPLSLECTVEGTSNPNLYWYRQAAGRGLQLLFYSVGIGQISSEVPQNLSASRPQDRQFILSSKKLLLSDSGFYLCAWTRGGGSNEQFFGPGTRLTVL.

This clone was counted between two and nine times. The chain is built from TRBV4-1 and TRBJ2-1; D gene unclear. V was trimmed by 0 bases and J by 0 bases, leaving 9 bases between them. This CDR3 region has 16 residues. Germline CDR1 is MGHRA and CDR2 is YSYEKL. The CDR3, as DNA: TGCGCCAGCAGCCAAGATCCTCGTCTCTCCTACAATGAGCAGTTCTTC. Translating it yields CASSQDPRLSYNEQFF.

V and J are TRBV30 and TRBJ1-2; 9 bases are shared with TRBD1. CDR3 length equals 15 residues. The ends lost 4 bases at V and 3 bases at J; junction bases unmatched: 9. Germline lookup yields CDR1 GTSNPN and CDR2 SVGIG (reference sequence). CDR3 amino acids: CAWNHRDRADYGYTF. The CDR3 DNA is TGTGCCTGGAACCACCGGGACAGGGCCGACTATGGCTACACCTTC.

The chain combines TRBV4-1 with TRBJ1-2; 9 nucleotides agree with TRBD1. Germline V CDR1 and CDR2: MGHRA, YSYEKL. The CDR3 totals 15 residues. J lost 2 bases, V lost 4 bases, and 5 bases had no gene match. The CDR3 protein is CASSPVGQGNYGYTF. For the CDR3, the DNA is TGCGCCAGCAGCCCGGTGGGACAGGGCAACTATGGCTACACCTTC.

J is TRBJ1-1 and V is TRBV5-6, with TRBD1 identical over 7 bases. The CDR3 contains 17 residues. Germline V gives CDR1 SGHDT, CDR2 YYEEEE. Trimming took 4 bases from V and 3 from J; bases not matched to a gene: 15. The CDR3 nucleotides read TGTGCCAGCAGCCGAACCGGGACAGAGACTTTGGACACTGAAGCTTTCTTT. Amino acid sequence: CASSRTGTETLDTEAFF.

V is TRBV29-1 and J is TRBJ1-2, with 9 nucleotides matching TRBD1. The trim removed 6 bases at V and 8 bases at J, leaving 13 bases unmatched. CDR3 length equals 14 residues. Germline loops: CDR1 SQVTM, CDR2 ANQGSEA. For the CDR3, the DNA is TGCAGCGTGGTAGGGGAACGGACAGGGGAAGGCTACACCTTC. This codes for CSVVGERTGEGYTF.

CDR3 protein: CASSSGGVIYEQYF. Here the CDR3 DNA reads TGCGCCAGCAGCTCGGGAGGGGTAATATACGAGCAGTACTTC. The genes are TRBV5-1 and TRBJ2-7; 8 bases are a match to TRBD2. This CDR3 is 14 amino acids long. The V and J ends lost 3 bases and 4 bases, in that order; junction bases with no gene match: 6. Germline assignment: CDR1 SGHRS and CDR2 YFSETQ.

The chain carries TRBV6-5 and TRBJ2-7; TRBD1 aligns across 9 bases. The CDR3 covers 14 residues. The junction had 7 bases not matched to a gene; V was cut back by 6 bases and J by 4 bases. Germline V gene sequence: CDR1 MNHEY, CDR2 SVGAGI. The CDR3 DNA reads TGTGCCAGCAGACGGGACAGGGACATATACGAGCAGTACTTC. Protein sequence: CASRRDRDIYEQYF.

This clone showed up just a few times. The chain is built from TRBV6-1 and TRBJ2-7, with D maybe TRBD1 (5 bases). The CDR3 runs 15 residues. The germline V gene has CDR1 MNHNS and CDR2 SASEGT. The V and J ends lost 5 bases and 0 bases respectively, with 14 bases between them. CDR3 coding DNA: TGTGCCAGCAGTACCGATAGGGGATCCTCCTACGAGCAGTACTTC. As protein: CASSTDRGSSYEQYF.

The chain carries TRBV7-7 and TRBJ2-7; tentatively, D is TRBD2 (6 bases). V was clipped by 5 bases and J by 6 bases, with 20 bases between them. This CDR3 is 15 amino acids long. Germline V CDR1 and CDR2: SSHAT, FNYEAQ (reference sequence). CDR3 loop: CASSQRVASFAEQYF. DNA for the CDR3: TGTGCCAGCAGCCAGCGGGTTGCTAGTTTCGCCGAGCAGTACTTC.

Only a few counts were recorded for this clone. This chain links TRBV6-5 with TRBJ1-1, with 12 nucleotides matching TRBD1. J gave up 6 bases and V 9 bases, and 8 bases lay outside the gene matches. There are 14 residues in the CDR3. Germline loops: CDR1 MNHEY, CDR2 SVGAGI. CDR3 sequence (DNA): TGTGCCAGTGCAACCGGGACAGGGGGCTCTGAAGCTTTCTTT. This gives the protein CASATGTGGSEAFF.

V usage is TRBV11-2 and J usage is TRBJ2-7; D is undetermined. V lost 1 base and J 0 bases, leaving 10 bases between the germline ends. The germline V gene has CDR1 SGHAT and CDR2 FQNNGV. The CDR3 covers 15 residues. The CDR3, as DNA: TGTGCCAGCAGCTTAGGGGCAGGCCGCTCCTACGAGCAGTACTTC. Translation: CASSLGAGRSYEQYF.